Reported below is one T cell receptor beta chain. These data come from a study of blood T cell repertoires in COVID-19. Whole-study context: Donors in the United States, Italy and Spain gave samples during acute or convalescent COVID-19.

As processed by the authors: Amplification of reference gene primers provided the estimated nucleated cell counts. Method: immunoSEQ multiplex PCR; TCRdb's copy keeps in-frame clones and lacks some. V, J and clone size reflect that table, while D and trimming were determined from the DNA. This table has under 200,000 clones, approximately 81% appearing once. The CDR3 has 13 amino acids. Trimming left V 4 bases short and J 2 bases short, with 7 bases between. Participants spanned ages about 18 to 89 years and resided in about two dozen US areas. Two negative PCRs, clearance, or symptom resolution had been documented for recovered Cohort 3 donors.

The chain carries TRBV12-3 or TRBV12-4 and TRBJ2-3; D remains ambiguous. The receptor was isolated from a man aged 55 to 70 who had recovered from COVID-19. Sequences were obtained from PBMCs or T cells enriched from blood (not recorded which). The CDR3 nucleotides read TGTGCCAGCAGTTCCCTAAACACAGATACGCAGTATTTT. It yields the protein CASSSLNTDTQYF.